A single sample is the source of the 30 T cell receptor beta chains below, sequenced in a study of regulatory T cells in long-lasting Graves disease. iRepertoire HTBI primers and Arm-PCR of CDR3 regions built TCR beta libraries. TCRdb processed the multiplex PCR reads anew with MiXCR; each CDR3 protein has one entry. The sample contains about 540,000 distinct CDR3 sequences, approximately 13% of which appear only once. Time point described: newly diagnosed GD, antithyroid drugs for less than 3 months. There was RNA extracted from PBMCs, and the TCR library was made from it. This sample also belongs to another study, concerning T cells in Graves' hyperthyroidism and ophthalmopathy.

Here the sequenced sample was peripheral blood mononuclear cells (PBMCs), taken at new diagnosis, from a patient treated with antithyroid drugs. These receptors all come from a young man with Graves disease.

This clonotype occurred a few times. The chain combines TRBV28 with TRBJ1-5; D gene uncertain. Trimming took off 2 bases at V and 3 bases at J, with 14 bases between the two ends. Germline lookup yields CDR1 MDHEN and CDR2 SYDVKM. The CDR3 spans 16 residues. In DNA, the CDR3 is TGTGCCAGCAGTTTAGTTCAACAAACCTTCAATCAGCCCCAGCATTTT. It is translated as CASSLVQQTFNQPQHF. Looking up the rest from reference TRBV28 and TRBJ1-5 gives the full variable domain: DVKVTQSSRYLVKRTGEKVFLECVQDMDHENMFWYRQDPGLGLRLIYFSYDVKMKEKGDIPEGYSVSREKKERFSLILESASTNQTSMYLCASSLVQQTFNQPQHFGDGTRLSIL.

CDR3 in amino acids: CASSQSTASGNTIYF. CDR3 DNA sequence: TGTGCCAGCAGCCAATCGACAGCTTCTGGAAACACCATATATTTT. The chain has TRBV14 and TRBJ1-3; the D gene is possibly TRBD1 (5 bases). The CDR3 is made up of 15 amino acids. Trimming left V 2 bases short and J 1 base short, with 9 bases between. CDR1 is SGHDN and CDR2 is FVKESK in the germline V gene.

The chain combines TRBV2 with TRBJ2-5, with 8 bases aligning to TRBD2. Germline V gene sequence: CDR1 SNHLY, CDR2 FYNNEI. The CDR3 covers 17 residues. The trim removed 5 bases at V and 5 bases at J, leaving 16 bases unmatched. The CDR3 reads CASSPMGLVLRPETQYF. The CDR3 DNA reads TGTGCCAGCAGTCCGATGGGACTAGTATTAAGACCGGAGACCCAGTACTTC.

At least ten counts were recorded for this clonotype. The rearrangement links TRBV24-1 to TRBJ2-1; possible D gene TRBD2, 8 bases. The V end lost 8 bases, the J end lost 7 bases, and 23 bases lay between the germline ends. Germline values: CDR1 KGHDR, CDR2 SFDVKD. The CDR3 loop spans 16 amino acids. Here the CDR3 reads CATMGWDSGSLNEQFF. The CDR3 DNA reads TGTGCCACCATGGGGTGGGACAGCGGGAGTCTTAATGAGCAGTTCTTC.

This clonotype was observed a few times. A much larger clone lies a single base off, so this may be a read error. The rearrangement uses TRBV12-3 or TRBV12-4 and TRBJ1-3; 8 bases are a match to TRBD1. V gave up 10 bases and J gave up 7 bases; unmatched junction bases: 12. This CDR3 is 14 amino acids long. The DNA for the CDR3 is TGTGCCAACAGCCTACGACAGGGGAGGAACACCATATATTTT. Translated: CANSLRQGRNTIYF.

The chain combines TRBV20-1 with TRBJ2-1, with D unresolved. V was pared by 3 bases and J by 0 bases, with 12 bases between. The CDR3 covers 15 residues. Germline assignment: CDR1 DFQATT and CDR2 SNEGSKA (reference sequence). CDR3 bases: TGCAGTGCTAGGGACCCGAGGAGCTCCTACAATGAGCAGTTCTTC. Protein product: CSARDPRSSYNEQFF.

This clonotype was seen repeatedly, ten times or more. This chain joins TRBV2 and TRBJ2-7; D is unresolved. Germline CDR1 SNHLY, CDR2 FYNNEI. With 5 bases removed from V and 5 bases from J, the gap between germline ends came to 19 bases. CDR3 length: 15 amino acids. The CDR3, as DNA: TGTGCCAGCAGTCCTAATTCCATGGGGAAGGACGAGCAGTACTTC. Translating gives CASSPNSMGKDEQYF.

This clonotype was recorded at least ten times. The chain links TRBV9 to TRBJ2-7; the D is unclear. Germline V gene data show CDR1 as SGDLS and CDR2 as YYNGEE. The CDR3 runs 15 residues. Trimming pared 0 bases from V and 2 bases from J, leaving 12 bases between. The CDR3 bases are TGTGCCAGCAGCGTAGGCCAGGCCTTCACCTACGAGCAGTACTTC. Translating it yields CASSVGQAFTYEQYF.

There are a few counts of this clonotype. The chain couples TRBV5-1 to TRBJ2-7; D may match TRBD1 or TRBD2 (5 bases each). Trimming cost V 4 bases and J 2 bases, with 13 bases left between them. Germline lookup yields CDR1 SGHRS and CDR2 YFSETQ. The CDR3 has 14 residues. In DNA, the CDR3 is TGCGCCAGCAGCGCCCGGGACGCAGCCTACGAGCAGTACTTC. Protein product: CASSARDAAYEQYF.

This sequence joins TRBV5-4 and TRBJ2-7, with D possibly TRBD1 on 5 matching bases. This CDR3 spans 15 amino acids. The germline gives CDR1 SGHNT, CDR2 YYREEE (reference sequence). Trimming removed 2 bases from V and 0 bases from J, with 12 bases in between. The CDR3 coding sequence is TGTGCCAGCAGCTTCGATCGGACACTCTCCTACGAGCAGTACTTC. Protein: CASSFDRTLSYEQYF. The full variable domain, rest sourced from reference TRBV5-4 and TRBJ2-7, is ETGVTQSPTHLIKTRGQQVTLRCSSQSGHNTVSWYQQALGQGPQFIFQYYREEENGRGNFPPRFSGLQFPNYSSELNVNALELDDSALYLCASSFDRTLSYEQYFGPGTRLTVT.

The chain couples TRBV5-6 to TRBJ2-1, with D unclear. Germline V gene data show CDR1 as SGHDT and CDR2 as YYEEEE. The length of the CDR3 is 16 residues. Trimming left V 0 bases short and J 12 bases short, with 22 bases between. This CDR3 reads CASSLAANDAGRGQFF. CDR3 coding DNA: TGTGCCAGCAGCTTGGCAGCCAATGACGCCGGACGCGGGCAGTTCTTC.

This clonotype occurred a few times. This chain joins TRBV5-1 and TRBJ2-1; 7 bases are shared with TRBD1. Germline CDR1 SGHRS, CDR2 YFSETQ. This CDR3 contains 14 residues. J lost 10 bases, V lost 0 bases, and 7 bases had no gene match. The DNA for the CDR3 is TGCGCCAGCAGCTTGGGGGACAGCTTTGCGGAGCAGTTCTTC. Translating it yields CASSLGDSFAEQFF. Full variable domain (rest looked up from reference TRBV5-1 and TRBJ2-1): KAGVTQTPRYLIKTRGQQVTLSCSPISGHRSVSWYQQTPGQGLQFLFEYFSETQRNKGNFPGRFSGRQFSNSRSEMNVSTLELGDSALYLCASSLGDSFAEQFFGPGTRLTVL.

This clonotype came up many times. The rearrangement uses TRBV24-1 and TRBJ2-1; TRBD1 matches 8 bases. Trimming at V came to 7 bases and at J to 4 bases, leaving 8 bases not matched to a gene. Germline assignment: CDR1 KGHDR and CDR2 SFDVKD. CDR3 length equals 15 residues. This CDR3 reads CATSPGGAGYNEQFF. The CDR3 DNA is TGTGCCACCAGCCCAGGGGGCGCAGGATACAATGAGCAGTTCTTC.

This clonotype turned up a few times. V is TRBV18 and J is TRBJ2-2; 11 bases align to TRBD1. Germline V gene data show CDR1 as KGHSH and CDR2 as LQKENI. V gave up 3 bases and J gave up 7 bases; unmatched junction bases: 7. This CDR3 is 16 amino acids long. CDR3 in amino acids: CASSPLGQGAHGELFF. In nucleotides, the CDR3 is TGTGCCAGCTCACCGCTCGGACAGGGGGCTCACGGGGAGCTGTTTTTT.

This clonotype was observed many times. V gene TRBV20-1 combines with J gene TRBJ1-1, with TRBD1 matching over 9 bases. Germline V CDR1 and CDR2: DFQATT, SNEGSKA (reference sequence). This CDR3 comprises 12 residues. DNA of the CDR3: TGCAAAACAGGGGGCGCGCGGACTGAAGCTTTCTTT. Translating gives CKTGGARTEAFF.

This clonotype was seen repeatedly, ten times or more. The J gene is TRBJ2-3, the V gene TRBV2; TRBD1 matches 7 bases. The CDR3 extends over 16 amino acids. V lost 9 bases, J lost 0 bases, and 12 bases stayed unmatched. Germline V lookup: CDR1 SNHLY, CDR2 FYNNEI. The CDR3 DNA reads TGTGCCAGTAGGAGTACAGGGGCCGTTAGCACAGATACGCAGTATTTT. Translated: CASRSTGAVSTDTQYF.

This clonotype was seen at least ten times. J is TRBJ2-3 and V is TRBV4-1, with D uncertain. The CDR3 has 14 amino acids. Germline CDR1 MGHRA, CDR2 YSYEKL. V gave up 7 bases and J gave up 1 base, with 12 bases separating them. CDR3 amino acids: CASTVDDRTDTQYF. CDR3 DNA: TGCGCCAGCACCGTGGATGACCGCACAGATACGCAGTATTTT.

This clonotype was detected many times. The CDR3 DNA sequence: TGCAGCGTGGATACCGGGACAGGGCCCGAAAAACTGTTTTTT. Residues: CSVDTGTGPEKLFF. This sequence joins TRBV29-1 and TRBJ1-4; 9 bases are a match to TRBD1. Germline CDR1 reads SQVTM; CDR2 reads ANQGSEA. V shed 6 bases, J shed 8 bases, and the junction held 10 bases outside the gene matches. The CDR3 totals 14 residues.

This clonotype was counted a few times. V and J are TRBV30 and TRBJ2-1; D ambiguous. The CDR3 is made up of 12 amino acids. The germline V and J ends were trimmed by 3 bases and 5 bases, with 8 bases remaining between them. The V gene's germline CDR1 is GTSNPN and CDR2 SVGIG (reference sequence). The CDR3 loop is CAWRVSHNEQFF. Here the CDR3 DNA reads TGTGCCTGGAGGGTTAGCCACAATGAGCAGTTCTTC.

The sample holds many counts of this clonotype. This chain links TRBV5-6 with TRBJ2-3; possibly TRBD1 for D (6 bases). Germline-derived CDR1 and CDR2 are SGHDT and YYEEEE. There are 15 residues in the CDR3. Trimming took off 4 bases at V and 6 bases at J, with 18 bases between the two ends. The CDR3 DNA reads TGTGCCAGCAGCGTAGGGACACGGCGGACTGATACGCAGTATTTT. Translation: CASSVGTRRTDTQYF.

The rearrangement uses TRBV7-9 and TRBJ1-3; TRBD1 might be the D (5 bases). The length of the CDR3 is 12 residues. V lost 5 bases to trimming and J lost 9 bases, with 11 bases between them. Per the germline V gene, CDR1 is SEHNR and CDR2 is FQNEAQ (reference sequence). CDR3 bases: TGTGCCAGCAGCCCGACAGCTCTCACCATATATTTT. Translating it yields CASSPTALTIYF.

CDR3 nucleotide sequence: TGTGCCAGCAGTGCCCGGGACAGGGCATATGGCTACACCTTC. Amino acid sequence: CASSARDRAYGYTF. The chain carries TRBV28 and TRBJ1-2, with TRBD1 identical over 9 bases. The length of the CDR3 is 14 residues. Germline V gene data show CDR1 as MDHEN and CDR2 as SYDVKM. V lost 5 bases, J lost 5 bases, and 6 bases stayed unmatched.

This clonotype was seen ten or more times. The chain combines TRBV15 with TRBJ1-5; 11 nucleotides line up with TRBD1. Trimming removed 0 bases from V and 7 bases from J; junction bases left unmatched: 5. Germline CDR1 LNHNV, CDR2 YYDKDF (reference sequence). This CDR3 has 16 residues. The CDR3 reads CATSRERDRGYQPQHF. CDR3 bases: TGTGCCACCAGCAGAGAGCGGGACAGGGGGTACCAGCCCCAGCATTTT. Looking up the rest from reference TRBV15 and TRBJ1-5 gives the full variable domain: DAMVIQNPRYQVTQFGKPVTLSCSQTLNHNVMYWYQQKSSQAPKLLFHYYDKDFNNEADTPDNFQSRRPNTSFCFLDIRSPGLGDTAMYLCATSRERDRGYQPQHFGDGTRLSIL.

This clonotype has ten or more counts. This chain links TRBV11-2 with TRBJ2-1; 7 bases match TRBD2. Germline V lookup: CDR1 SGHAT, CDR2 FQNNGV. V lost 6 bases to trimming and J lost 3 bases; unmatched junction nucleotides: 2. This CDR3 is built from 13 residues. The CDR3, as DNA: TGTGCCAGCAGAAGGGACTACTACAATGAGCAGTTCTTC. It yields the protein CASRRDYYNEQFF. Based on the CDR3 plus reference TRBV11-2 and TRBJ2-1, the full variable domain is EAGVAQSPRYKIIEKRQSVAFWCNPISGHATLYWYQQILGQGPKLLIQFQNNGVVDDSQLPKDRFSAERLKGVDSTLKIQPAKLEDSAVYLCASRRDYYNEQFFGPGTRLTVL.

This clonotype was counted at least ten times. The V and J genes are TRBV11-2 and TRBJ2-4; D not certain. Germline V gives CDR1 SGHAT, CDR2 FQNNGV. The CDR3 is 16 amino acids. Trimming took off 4 bases at V and 2 bases at J, with 15 bases between the two ends. This CDR3 reads CASSSLRGRTKNIQYF. The CDR3 coding sequence is TGTGCCAGCAGCTCCCTGCGCGGCCGAACCAAAAACATTCAGTACTTC.

The gene calls are TRBV12-3 or TRBV12-4 and TRBJ2-3; 10 bases agree with TRBD2. Trimming cost V 6 bases and J 1 base; bases outside gene matches: 10. The CDR3 has 17 residues. The CDR3 reads CASRIAGGRRGTDTQYF. The CDR3 DNA is TGTGCCAGCAGAATAGCGGGAGGCCGGCGGGGCACAGATACGCAGTATTTT.

The CDR3 region is CSERRVHGYTF. DNA for the CDR3: TGCAGTGAAAGGAGGGTGCATGGCTACACCTTC. The gene calls are TRBV20-1 and TRBJ1-2; D is unresolved. This CDR3 has 11 amino acids. Trimming cost V 7 bases and J 6 bases, with 12 bases left between them. From germline, CDR1 is DFQATT and CDR2 SNEGSKA (reference sequence).

The V and J genes are TRBV30 and TRBJ2-3; 7 bases are a match to TRBD2. V was pared by 3 bases and J by 2 bases, with 2 bases of the junction left unmatched. The CDR3 is 13 amino acids. Germline CDR1 GTSNPN, CDR2 SVGIG (reference sequence). For the CDR3, the DNA is TGTGCCTGGAGGACTAGCCTCACAGATACGCAGTATTTT. Its translation: CAWRTSLTDTQYF.

A few counts support this clonotype. The gene calls are TRBV5-1 and TRBJ2-7; TRBD1 matches 8 bases. Germline V gene data show CDR1 as SGHRS and CDR2 as YFSETQ. V dropped 5 bases and J dropped 2; count of bases not matched to a gene: 12. The length of the CDR3 is 16 residues. CDR3 region: CASSSPRTGYTYEQYF. CDR3 sequence (DNA): TGCGCCAGCAGTTCCCCCCGGACAGGGTATACCTACGAGCAGTACTTC.

The chain employs TRBV19 and TRBJ2-3; D might be TRBD1 or TRBD2, each matching 5 bases. The J call is doubtful: the DNA matches TRBJ2-5 better. The CDR3 loop spans 11 amino acids. Germline CDR1 and CDR2: LNHDA and SQIVND (reference sequence). DNA of the CDR3: TGTGCCAGTCTTGATGGGGGGACCCAGTACTTC. This sequence encodes CASLDGGTQYF.